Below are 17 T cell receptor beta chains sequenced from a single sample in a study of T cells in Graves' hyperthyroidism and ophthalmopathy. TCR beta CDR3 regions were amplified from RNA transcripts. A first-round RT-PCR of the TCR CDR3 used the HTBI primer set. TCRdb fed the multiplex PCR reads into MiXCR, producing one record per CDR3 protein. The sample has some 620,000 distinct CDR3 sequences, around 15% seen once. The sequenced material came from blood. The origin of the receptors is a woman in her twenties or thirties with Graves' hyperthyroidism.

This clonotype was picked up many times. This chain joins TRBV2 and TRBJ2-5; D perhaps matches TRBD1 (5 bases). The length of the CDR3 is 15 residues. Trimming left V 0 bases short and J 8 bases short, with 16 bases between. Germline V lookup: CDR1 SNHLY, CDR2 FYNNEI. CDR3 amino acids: CASSEARRGGGTQYF. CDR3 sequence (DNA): TGTGCCAGCAGTGAAGCGCGAAGGGGTGGCGGCACCCAGTACTTC.

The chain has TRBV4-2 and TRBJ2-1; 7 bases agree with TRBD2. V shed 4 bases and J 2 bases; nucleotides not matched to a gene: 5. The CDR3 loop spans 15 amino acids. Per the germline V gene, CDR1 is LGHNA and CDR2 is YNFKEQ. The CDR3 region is CASSRSGTAYNEQFF. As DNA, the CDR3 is TGTGCCAGCAGCCGGAGCGGGACCGCCTACAATGAGCAGTTCTTC.

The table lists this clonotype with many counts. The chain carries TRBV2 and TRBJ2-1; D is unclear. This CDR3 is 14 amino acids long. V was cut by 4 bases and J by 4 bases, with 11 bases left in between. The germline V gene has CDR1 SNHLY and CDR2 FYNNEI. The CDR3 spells CASSVFGVYNEQFF. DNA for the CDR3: TGTGCCAGCAGTGTTTTTGGAGTTTACAATGAGCAGTTCTTC.

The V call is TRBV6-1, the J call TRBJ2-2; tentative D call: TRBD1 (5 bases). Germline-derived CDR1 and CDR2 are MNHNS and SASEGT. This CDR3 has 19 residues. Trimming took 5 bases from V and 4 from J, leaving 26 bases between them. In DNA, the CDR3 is TGTGCCAGCAGTCCCATCTCAACCTTGGGCAGGGCGGCCACCGGGGAGCTGTTTTTT. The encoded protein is CASSPISTLGRAATGELFF.

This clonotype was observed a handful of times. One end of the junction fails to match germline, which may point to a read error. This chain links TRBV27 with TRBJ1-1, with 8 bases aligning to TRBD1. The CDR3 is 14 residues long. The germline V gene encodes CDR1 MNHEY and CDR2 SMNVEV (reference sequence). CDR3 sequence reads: CAGSRTGPDTEAFF. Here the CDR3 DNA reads TGTGCCGGCAGTCGGACAGGGCCTGACACTGAAGCTTTCTTT.

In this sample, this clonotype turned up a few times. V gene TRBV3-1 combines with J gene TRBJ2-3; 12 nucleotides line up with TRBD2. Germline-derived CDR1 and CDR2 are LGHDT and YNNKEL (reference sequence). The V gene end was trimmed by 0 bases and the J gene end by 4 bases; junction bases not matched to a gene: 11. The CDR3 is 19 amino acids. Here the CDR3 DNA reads TGTGCCAGCAGCCAAGATTTACCGACTAGCGGGAGCTTCCCAGATACGCAGTATTTT. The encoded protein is CASSQDLPTSGSFPDTQYF.

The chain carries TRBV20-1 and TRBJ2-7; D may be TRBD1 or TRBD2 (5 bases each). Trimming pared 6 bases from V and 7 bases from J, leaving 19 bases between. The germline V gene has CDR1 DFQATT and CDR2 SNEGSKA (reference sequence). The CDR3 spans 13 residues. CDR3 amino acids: CSALGEILGEQYF. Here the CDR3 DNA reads TGCAGTGCCCTGGGGGAGATCCTGGGGGAGCAGTACTTC.

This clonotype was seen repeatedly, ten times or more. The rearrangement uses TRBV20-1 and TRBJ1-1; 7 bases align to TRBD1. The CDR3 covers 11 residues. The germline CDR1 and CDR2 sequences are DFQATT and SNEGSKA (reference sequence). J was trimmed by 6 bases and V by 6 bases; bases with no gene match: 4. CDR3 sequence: CSAHRGAEAFF. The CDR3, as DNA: TGCAGTGCGCACAGGGGTGCTGAAGCTTTCTTT.

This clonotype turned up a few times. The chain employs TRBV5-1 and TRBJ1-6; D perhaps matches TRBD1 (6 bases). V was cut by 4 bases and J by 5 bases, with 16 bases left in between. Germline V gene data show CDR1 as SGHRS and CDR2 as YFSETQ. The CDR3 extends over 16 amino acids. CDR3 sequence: CASSVHTGRDNSPLHF. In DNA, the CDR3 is TGCGCCAGCAGCGTCCACACAGGGCGTGATAATTCACCCCTCCACTTT. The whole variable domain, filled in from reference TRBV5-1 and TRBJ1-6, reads KAGVTQTPRYLIKTRGQQVTLSCSPISGHRSVSWYQQTPGQGLQFLFEYFSETQRNKGNFPGRFSGRQFSNSRSEMNVSTLELGDSALYLCASSVHTGRDNSPLHFGNGTRLTVT.

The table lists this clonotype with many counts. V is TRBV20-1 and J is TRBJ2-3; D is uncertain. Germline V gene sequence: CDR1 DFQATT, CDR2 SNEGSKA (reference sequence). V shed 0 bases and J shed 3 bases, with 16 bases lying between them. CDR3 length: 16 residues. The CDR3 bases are TGCAGTGCTAGAGATTCCGCAGGTAGTTTGACAGATACGCAGTATTTT. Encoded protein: CSARDSAGSLTDTQYF.

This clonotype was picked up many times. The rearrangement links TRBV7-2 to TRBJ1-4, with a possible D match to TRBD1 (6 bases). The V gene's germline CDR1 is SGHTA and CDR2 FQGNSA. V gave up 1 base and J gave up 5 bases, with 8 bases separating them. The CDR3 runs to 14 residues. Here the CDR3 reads CASSLVQGNEKLFF. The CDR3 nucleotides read TGTGCCAGCAGCTTAGTTCAGGGGAATGAAAAACTGTTTTTT. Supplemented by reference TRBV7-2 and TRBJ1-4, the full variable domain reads GAGVSQSPSNKVTEKGKDVELRCDPISGHTALYWYRQSLGQGLEFLIYFQGNSAPDKSGLPSDRFSAERTGGSVSTLTIQRTQQEDSAVYLCASSLVQGNEKLFFGSGTQLSVL.

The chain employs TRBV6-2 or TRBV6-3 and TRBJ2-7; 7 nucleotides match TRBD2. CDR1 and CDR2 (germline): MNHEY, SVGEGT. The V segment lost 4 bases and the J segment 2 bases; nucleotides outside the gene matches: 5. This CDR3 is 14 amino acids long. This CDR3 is CASSWGGVAYEQYF. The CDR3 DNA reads TGTGCCAGCAGTTGGGGAGGGGTCGCCTACGAGCAGTACTTC.

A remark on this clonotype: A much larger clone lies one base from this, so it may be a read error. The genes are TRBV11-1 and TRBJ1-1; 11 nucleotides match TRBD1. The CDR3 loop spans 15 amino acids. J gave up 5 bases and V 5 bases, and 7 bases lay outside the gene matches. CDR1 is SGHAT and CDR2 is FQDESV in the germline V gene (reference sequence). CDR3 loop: CASSIGTGGQTEAFF. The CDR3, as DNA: TGTGCCAGCAGCATCGGGACAGGGGGACAAACTGAAGCTTTCTTT.

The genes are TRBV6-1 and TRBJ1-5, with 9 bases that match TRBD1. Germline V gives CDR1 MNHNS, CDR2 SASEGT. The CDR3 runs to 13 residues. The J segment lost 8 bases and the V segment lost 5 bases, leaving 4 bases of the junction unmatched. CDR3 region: CASSLQGAKPQHF. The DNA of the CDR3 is TGTGCCAGCAGTTTACAGGGGGCGAAGCCCCAGCATTTT.

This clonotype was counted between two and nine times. The CDR3 DNA reads as TGCGCCAGCAGCTTCTCGCTAGCGGGAGCGGGCGGCACAGATACGCAGTATTTT. Its protein is CASSFSLAGAGGTDTQYF. The chain couples TRBV5-1 to TRBJ2-3; 10 positions agree with TRBD2. The CDR3 length is 18 residues. V shed 2 bases, J shed 1 base, and the junction held 10 bases outside the gene matches. Germline V gene lookup returns CDR1 SGHRS and CDR2 YFSETQ.

Here the CDR3 reads CAWSRTDTQYF. The CDR3 nucleotides read TGTGCCTGGAGTAGAACAGATACGCAGTATTTT. The gene calls are TRBV30 and TRBJ2-3; D not resolved. The CDR3 is 11 residues long. V was clipped by 2 bases and J by 3 bases, with 3 bases between them. Germline loops: CDR1 GTSNPN, CDR2 SVGIG (reference sequence).

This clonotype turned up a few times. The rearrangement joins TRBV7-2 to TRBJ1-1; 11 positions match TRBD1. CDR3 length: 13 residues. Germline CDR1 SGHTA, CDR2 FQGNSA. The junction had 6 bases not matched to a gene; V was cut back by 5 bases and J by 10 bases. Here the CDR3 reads CASSKGQGVAAFF. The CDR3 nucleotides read TGTGCCAGCAGCAAGGGACAGGGGGTCGCAGCTTTCTTT.